This is a list of T cell receptor beta chains from one sample in a study of T-cell memory formation after mild COVID-19. TCRdb reprocessed the 5' RACE reads via MiXCR and lists one record per CDR3 protein. This table holds approximately 150,000 distinct CDR3 sequences, 6% found once. Sequencing input: PBMCs or a T cell subset sorted from them (not recorded which). The source is an adult woman who had mild COVID-19 (a few samples of this study predate the infection). Cell type and time point are not known. Each CDR3 is given with its conserved first and last residue. Each record gives: V gene, J gene, clone size, D gene, CDR3 protein, CDR3 DNA. The D gene is left open where the match is weak. The size field is filled for only some rows; it gives once, few, many or a size class.

TRBV20-1,TRBJ2-7,.,TRBD2,CSATLAGGTYEQYF,TGCAGTGCTACCTTAGCGGGAGGAACCTACGAGCAGTACTTC
TRBV5-1,TRBJ2-1,few,TRBD1,CASSPTTGLGNNEQFF,TGCGCCAGCAGCCCCACGACAGGGTTGGGGAACAATGAGCAGTTCTTC
TRBV6-5,TRBJ1-5,.,TRBD1,CASRAGTVNSNQPQHF,TGTGCCAGCAGGGCCGGGACAGTTAATAGCAATCAGCCCCAGCATTTT
TRBV5-6,TRBJ2-3,few,.,CASSWGVADTQYF,TGTGCCAGCAGCTGGGGGGTGGCAGATACGCAGTATTTT
TRBV5-1,TRBJ2-1,few,.,CASSLRDEQFF,TGCGCCAGCAGCTTACGCGATGAGCAGTTCTTC
TRBV7-2,TRBJ2-1,many,TRBD2,CASSILAGSANEQFF,TGTGCCAGCAGCATACTAGCGGGGAGCGCAAATGAGCAGTTCTTC
TRBV6-1,TRBJ2-3,many,TRBD2,CASAGGHTDTQYF,TGTGCCAGCGCGGGGGGGCATACAGATACGCAGTATTTT
TRBV7-6,TRBJ2-7,.,TRBD2,CASSSPSGSFGSYEQYF,TGTGCCAGCAGCTCCCCTAGCGGGAGTTTCGGATCCTACGAGCAGTACTTC
TRBV6-6,TRBJ1-1,few,TRBD1,CASSYSTGRAFF,TGTGCCAGCAGTTACTCGACAGGGAGGGCTTTCTTT
TRBV5-1,TRBJ1-1,.,.,CASSPRSGRSNTEAFF,TGCGCCAGCAGCCCGAGGAGCGGACGGTCGAACACTGAAGCTTTCTTT
TRBV20-1,TRBJ2-1,.,TRBD1,CSASYGTGLNEQFF,TGCAGTGCTAGTTATGGGACAGGTCTGAATGAGCAGTTCTTC
TRBV24-1,TRBJ2-3,few,.,CATSDLTGGGTDTQYF,TGTGCCACCAGTGATTTGACCGGGGGCGGCACAGATACGCAGTATTTT
TRBV7-2,TRBJ1-2,.,TRBD1,CASSPWDSNYGYTF,TGTGCCAGCAGCCCGTGGGACAGTAACTATGGCTACACCTTC
TRBV11-3,TRBJ2-3,many,.,CASSFVGSVDTQYF,TGTGCCAGCAGCTTCGTCGGGAGTGTAGATACGCAGTATTTT
TRBV5-5,TRBJ2-7,many,.,CASSLRASGYEQYF,TGTGCCAGCAGCTTACGAGCCAGTGGTTACGAGCAGTACTTC
TRBV5-6,TRBJ2-7,.,TRBD1,CASSMATGGYYYEQYF,TGTGCCAGCAGCATGGCTACAGGGGGATATTACTACGAGCAGTACTTC
TRBV6-5,TRBJ1-4,few,.,CASSYSGGRYEKLFF,TGTGCCAGCAGTTACTCTGGGGGGCGGTATGAAAAACTGTTTTTT
TRBV9,TRBJ2-7,few,.,CASSVGERAGSEQYF,TGTGCCAGCAGCGTAGGGGAACGGGCGGGGTCCGAGCAGTACTTC
TRBV14,TRBJ1-1,few,.,CASSRVRPGGNTEAFF,TGTGCCAGCAGCCGCGTGCGCCCGGGAGGGAACACTGAAGCTTTCTTT
TRBV5-1,TRBJ1-1,.,.,CASSITGKTEAFF,TGCGCCAGCAGCATTACAGGGAAGACTGAAGCTTTCTTT
TRBV9,TRBJ2-7,many,TRBD2,CASSVGGGNRINEQYF,TGTGCCAGCAGCGTCGGGGGGGGGAACCGTATCAACGAGCAGTACTTC
TRBV5-1,TRBJ1-4,.,.,CASSMGLFGREKLFF,TGCGCCAGCAGCATGGGGCTGTTCGGTCGGGAAAAACTGTTTTTT
TRBV7-9,TRBJ2-1,many,TRBD2,CASSLVKWTSGGNYNEQFF,TGTGCCAGCAGCTTAGTCAAGTGGACTAGCGGGGGGAACTACAATGAGCAGTTCTTC
TRBV29-1,TRBJ2-1,many,.,CSVDISRFNEQFF,TGCAGCGTTGATATAAGCCGCTTTAATGAGCAGTTCTTC
TRBV5-1,TRBJ2-2,.,.,CASSLGSYTGELFF,TGCGCCAGCAGCTTGGGGAGCTACACCGGGGAGCTGTTTTTT
TRBV7-2,TRBJ2-1,many,.,CASSVPPNSYNEQFF,TGTGCCAGCAGCGTTCCCCCGAACTCCTACAATGAGCAGTTCTTC
TRBV12-3/TRBV12-4,TRBJ1-4,many,.,CASRVSLGKLFF,TGTGCCAGCCGGGTTAGTCTCGGAAAACTGTTTTTT
TRBV15,TRBJ1-5,many,TRBD1,CATSRDQGDAGGPQHF,TGTGCCACCAGCAGAGATCAGGGGGACGCCGGAGGGCCCCAGCATTTT
TRBV7-8,TRBJ1-5,.,.,CASSPRGSGNQPQHF,TGTGCCAGCAGCCCCAGGGGTAGTGGCAATCAGCCCCAGCATTTT
TRBV15,TRBJ2-1,.,.,CATSRAGSKLSSYNEQFF,TGTGCCACCAGCAGAGCTGGCAGCAAATTGAGCTCCTACAATGAGCAGTTCTTC
TRBV5-1,TRBJ2-6,many,.,CASSDRQASGANVLTF,TGCGCCAGCAGCGACAGACAGGCCAGTGGGGCCAACGTCCTGACTTTC
TRBV12-3/TRBV12-4,TRBJ2-3,few,.,CASSFGTRTDTQYF,TGTGCCAGCAGTTTTGGTACTAGGACAGATACGCAGTATTTT
TRBV20-1,TRBJ2-3,many,TRBD2,CSAPKAGGTTTDTQYF,TGCAGTGCCCCTAAAGCGGGGGGAACAACCACAGATACGCAGTATTTT
TRBV6-2/TRBV6-3,TRBJ1-6,many,TRBD1,CASSLRTGGGNSPLHF,TGTGCCAGCAGTCTCCGGACAGGAGGGGGTAATTCACCCCTCCACTTT
TRBV12-3/TRBV12-4,TRBJ1-6,many,.,CASSLFGPPGDNSPLHF,TGTGCCAGCAGTTTATTTGGCCCCCCCGGGGATAATTCACCCCTCCACTTT
TRBV5-4,TRBJ2-7,many,TRBD2,CASSQGLAGSYEQYF,TGTGCCAGCAGCCAGGGACTAGCGGGTTCCTACGAGCAGTACTTC
TRBV12-3/TRBV12-4,TRBJ2-1,few,TRBD1,CASSWGLPGQGSYEQFF,TGTGCCAGCAGTTGGGGCCTACCGGGACAGGGGTCCTATGAGCAGTTCTTC
TRBV3-1,TRBJ1-1,.,.,CASSQVTVRAEAFF,TGTGCCAGCAGCCAAGTCACGGTGCGCGCTGAAGCTTTCTTT
TRBV10-3,TRBJ1-6,many,.,CATRDMGWVVDSPLHF,TGTGCCACCCGGGATATGGGGTGGGTCGTGGATTCACCCCTCCACTTT
TRBV20-1,TRBJ2-5,few,.,CSARRNQGLETQYF,TGCAGTGCTCGGAGGAATCAGGGGCTGGAGACCCAGTACTTC
TRBV3-1,TRBJ2-1,.,TRBD2,CASSLLAGYNEQFF,TGTGCCAGCAGCCTCCTAGCGGGCTACAATGAGCAGTTCTTC
TRBV15,TRBJ2-7,many,TRBD1,CATSRDRGFYEQYF,TGTGCCACCAGCAGGGACAGGGGTTTCTACGAGCAGTACTTC
TRBV5-1,TRBJ1-5,.,.,CASSLGACCNQPQHF,TGCGCCAGCAGCTTAGGAGCATGCTGCAATCAGCCCCAGCATTTT
TRBV12-3/TRBV12-4,TRBJ1-1,.,.,CASSFGDGWHTEAFF,TGTGCCAGCAGTTTCGGGGACGGCTGGCACACTGAAGCTTTCTTT
TRBV5-1,TRBJ2-5,few,TRBD1,CASSLTSGGAETQYF,TGCGCCAGCAGCCTCACGTCAGGGGGCGCGGAGACCCAGTACTTC
TRBV30,TRBJ2-5,many,.,CAWDRDTKETQYF,TGTGCCTGGGACCGGGACACCAAAGAGACCCAGTACTTC